Listed here are 20 T cell receptor beta chains from one sample, sequenced in a study of T cells in women clearing cervical HPV infection. Using immunoSEQ multiplex PCR, the repertoire was profiled, and TCRdb retains in-frame clones only, with some absent. The sample table includes 30,000 to 40,000 clones. Sample: blood buffy coat. Receptors originate from a woman between 18 and 69 years old with a cervical HPV16 infection that either progressed to CIN3+ or cleared (not recorded which).

Comments on this clone: Sequencing ends 3 residues short of the CDR3 end; the germline J gene provides the rest. The chain employs TRBV20-1 and TRBJ1-1; D is perhaps TRBD1 (5 bases). CDR3 size: 15 residues. V lost 5 bases, J lost 4 bases, and 20 bases lay in between. Germline V lookup: CDR1 DFQATT, CDR2 SNEGSKA (reference sequence). CDR3 loop: CSAHHREGRRTEAFF. The DNA read from the CDR3 is TGCAGTGCTCACCACCGCGAGGGGCGGCGCACTGAA.

In regard to this clone: The missing CDR3 end, 3 residues past where the read stops, is filled in from the germline J gene. V usage is TRBV5-6 and J usage is TRBJ1-2; D not certain. This CDR3 spans 13 amino acids. CDR1 is SGHDT, CDR2 YYEEEE, per germline. The CDR3 protein is CASSFISSYDYTF. Incomplete CDR3 DNA: TGTGCCAGCAGCTTTATAAGCTCCTACGAC.

About this clone: The sequence runs out 3 residues before the end of the CDR3; the remainder is reconstructed from the germline J gene. This chain uses TRBV18 with TRBJ1-2, with 7 bases lining up with TRBD1. Germline assignment: CDR1 KGHSH and CDR2 LQKENI. CDR3 length: 15 amino acids. V lost 6 bases to trimming and J lost 4 bases; unmatched junction nucleotides: 11. This CDR3 reads CASSSRQGVSYGYTF. The covered CDR3 bases are TGTGCCAGCTCTTCGAGACAGGGAGTCAGCTATGGC.

In the case of this clone: Read data end 3 residues before the CDR3 end; the end is taken from the germline J gene. This sample also contains other DNA sequences that code for the same CDR3. This sequence joins TRBV18 and TRBJ1-1; 11 nucleotides line up with TRBD1. The CDR3 is 13 residues long. Germline V gene sequence: CDR1 KGHSH, CDR2 LQKENI. CDR3 amino acids: CASSPGTGGRAFF. The covered CDR3 bases are TGTGCCAGCTCACCCGGGACAGGGGGTCGA. The full variable domain, with the rest looked up from reference TRBV18 and TRBJ1-1, is NAGVMQNPRHLVRRRGQEARLRCSPMKGHSHVYWYRQLPEEGLKFMVYLQKENIIDESGMPKERFSAEFPKEGPSILRIQQVVRGDSAAYFCASSPGTGGRAFFGQGTRLTVV.

About this clone itself: The sequenced fragment ends 3 residues before the CDR3 boundary, so the rest is inferred from the germline J gene. The chain carries TRBV6-2 or TRBV6-3 and TRBJ1-1; 9 bases map to TRBD1. The CDR3 is 13 amino acids. Germline V lookup: CDR1 MNHEY, CDR2 SVGEGT. The DNA read from the CDR3 is TGTGCCAGCAGAGACCCGGGACAGGGAAAA. Translation gives CASRDPGQGK. The complete CDR3 reads CASRDPGQGKAFF.

As concerns this clone: The CDR3 extends 3 residues past the end of the read, so its final part is completed from the germline J gene. The rearrangement joins TRBV5-1 to TRBJ2-5, with no clear D. The CDR3 contains 13 residues. Looked up from germline, CDR1 is SGHRS and CDR2 is YFSETQ. V lost 0 bases, J lost 5 bases, and 8 bases lay in between. CDR3 sequence reads: CASSLGARETQYF. Partial CDR3 DNA: TGCGCCAGCAGCTTGGGGGCACGGGAGACC. The full variable domain, rest sourced from reference TRBV5-1 and TRBJ2-5, is KAGVTQTPRYLIKTRGQQVTLSCSPISGHRSVSWYQQTPGQGLQFLFEYFSETQRNKGNFPGRFSGRQFSNSRSEMNVSTLELGDSALYLCASSLGARETQYFGPGTRLLVL.

A note on this clone: The read ends 3 residues before the CDR3 terminus; that terminus is restored from the germline J gene. V gene TRBV6-2 or TRBV6-3 combines with J gene TRBJ2-5; TRBD1 might be the D (6 bases). The CDR3 covers 16 residues. V was pared by 6 bases and J by 0 bases, with 17 bases between. Germline CDR1 MNHEY, CDR2 SVGEGT. The CDR3 reads CASSAHGTPNQETQYF. CDR3 DNA (partial): TGTGCCAGCAGCGCTCACGGGACACCAAACCAAGAGACC.

Note on this clone: Read data end 3 residues before the CDR3 end; the end is taken from the germline J gene. The chain recombines TRBV2 with TRBJ1-5; D gene uncertain. The germline V and J ends were trimmed by 8 bases and 3 bases, with 17 bases remaining between them. Germline loops: CDR1 SNHLY, CDR2 FYNNEI. The CDR3 runs to 15 residues. CDR3 DNA (partial): TGTGCCAGCGGTCAGCTGTGGCAGGACAATCAGCCC. It specifies CASGQLWQDNQP. The whole CDR3 protein is CASGQLWQDNQPQHF.

The CDR3 loop reads CSARDKRQEYTGELFF. The part of the CDR3 DNA that was read is TGCAGTGCTAGAGATAAGAGACAGGAGTACACCGGGGAG. The rearrangement uses TRBV20-1 and TRBJ2-2, with D tentatively TRBD1 (6 bases). The CDR3 end is not reached by the read, which stops 3 residues before it; the germline J gene fills it in. The CDR3 runs 16 residues. CDR1 DFQATT and CDR2 SNEGSKA come from the germline V gene (reference sequence). V lost 0 bases to trimming and J lost 3 bases, with 14 bases between them.

Points on this clone: With the read ending 3 residues before the CDR3 end, the germline J gene is used to fill in that end. The chain joins TRBV4-1 to TRBJ2-2; no reliable D call. CDR3 length: 14 residues. Germline V gene data show CDR1 as MGHRA and CDR2 as YSYEKL. The ends were cut back, 2 bases at V and 6 bases at J, with 10 bases in the middle. CDR3 DNA, as far as it was read: TGCGCCAGCAGCCAAACTCGCTTTCCCGGGGAG. It encodes CASSQTRFPGE. The entire CDR3 reads CASSQTRFPGELFF.

With regard to this clone: The read ends 3 residues early relative to the CDR3; the germline J gene fills the gap. This rearrangement joins TRBV5-6 to TRBJ2-6, with D perhaps TRBD1 or TRBD2 (5 bases each). The CDR3 runs to 15 residues. Germline V lookup: CDR1 SGHDT, CDR2 YYEEEE. V lost 5 bases, J lost 0 bases, and 9 bases lay in between. The CDR3 here is CASREGISGANVLTF. The DNA read from the CDR3 is TGTGCCAGCAGAGAGGGGATCTCTGGGGCCAACGTC.

Regarding this clone: The read is 3 residues too short to cover the CDR3 end, so that end is filled in from the germline J gene. V usage is TRBV5-1 and J usage is TRBJ2-5; TRBD1 matches 9 bases. The trim removed 0 bases at V and 5 bases at J, leaving 8 bases unmatched. Germline CDR1 reads SGHRS; CDR2 reads YFSETQ. The CDR3 spans 16 residues. The CDR3 bases that were read are TGCGCCAGCAGCTTGGAGGGACAGGGTGGATGGGAGACC. This gives the protein CASSLEGQGGWET. The complete CDR3 reads CASSLEGQGGWETQYF.

Regarding this clone: The read ends 3 residues before the CDR3 terminus; that terminus is restored from the germline J gene. The same CDR3 also results from other DNA sequences found in this sample. The rearrangement uses TRBV20-1 and TRBJ2-5; 9 positions match TRBD2. Germline lookup yields CDR1 DFQATT and CDR2 SNEGSKA (reference sequence). The trim removed 5 bases at V and 5 bases at J, leaving 9 bases unmatched. The CDR3 totals 14 residues. The CDR3 bases that were read are TGCAGTGCTCAGAGCGGCGGGGGGGCGGAGACC. Its translation: CSAQSGGGAET. The CDR3 in its entirety is CSAQSGGGAETQYF.

Remarks on this clone: Read data end 3 residues before the CDR3 end; the end is taken from the germline J gene. V usage is TRBV29-1 and J usage is TRBJ1-3, with D maybe TRBD1 (6 bases). The CDR3 loop spans 14 amino acids. Germline V CDR1 and CDR2: SQVTM, ANQGSEA. Trimming pared 5 bases from V and 0 bases from J, leaving 11 bases between. The CDR3 loop reads CSVRDRSSGNTIYF. The CDR3 bases that were read are TGCAGCGTTCGCGACAGGAGCTCTGGAAACACC.

Remarks on this clone: The sequence runs out 3 residues before the end of the CDR3; the remainder is reconstructed from the germline J gene. The rearrangement uses TRBV20-1 and TRBJ2-1, with 8 bases lining up with TRBD2. This CDR3 is 14 amino acids long. The ends lost 3 bases at V and 0 bases at J; junction bases unmatched: 1. The germline V gene has CDR1 DFQATT and CDR2 SNEGSKA (reference sequence). The sequenced CDR3 bases are TGCAGTGCTAGGGGGACTAGCTCCTACAATGAG. Translation: CSARGTSSYNE. The entire CDR3 sequence reads CSARGTSSYNEQFF.

For this clone: The CDR3 goes on 3 residues after the read ends, and that part is filled in from the germline J gene. The chain combines TRBV18 with TRBJ1-2; 8 bases are a match to TRBD1. The ends lost 5 bases at V and 7 bases at J; junction bases unmatched: 6. Germline-derived CDR1 and CDR2 are KGHSH and LQKENI. The CDR3 has 13 amino acids. CDR3 amino acids: CASSDDRGSGYTF. The sequenced CDR3 bases are TGTGCCAGCTCAGACGACAGGGGCTCTGGC.

In the case of this clone: The read terminates 3 residues ahead of where the CDR3 ends, so the germline J gene completes it. The rearrangement links TRBV24-1 to TRBJ2-2, with D tentatively TRBD2 (7 bases). In germline, CDR1 is KGHDR, CDR2 SFDVKD. The ends were cut back, 7 bases at V and 4 bases at J, with 18 bases in the middle. The CDR3 is made up of 16 amino acids. This CDR3 is CATSLGGGAGTGELFF. Incomplete CDR3 DNA: TGTGCCACCAGCCTAGGGGGGGGCGCAGGCACCGGGGAG.

The CDR3 bases that were read are TGCGCCAGCAGTCAATCGAACGGTAGCACAGATACG. Translation gives CASSQSNGSTDT. The whole CDR3 protein reads CASSQSNGSTDTQYF. This rearrangement joins TRBV23-1 to TRBJ2-3; D not certain. From the germline J gene comes the end of the CDR3, since the read stops 3 residues before it. TRBV23-1 is assigned to the ORF class and has an uncertain function. This CDR3 contains 15 residues. Trimming took off 0 bases at V and 0 bases at J, with 7 bases between the two ends.

As regards this clone: The read ends 3 residues early relative to the CDR3; the germline J gene fills the gap. V usage is TRBV19 and J usage is TRBJ1-5; possibly TRBD1 for D (5 bases). The CDR3 loop spans 14 amino acids. The V gene lost 5 bases and the J gene lost 0 bases, with 8 bases spanning the gap. Germline lookup yields CDR1 LNHDA and CDR2 SQIVND (reference sequence). The sequenced part of the CDR3 DNA is TGTGCCAGTAGTCCAGGGTATAGCAATCAGCCC. This gives the protein CASSPGYSNQP. The CDR3 in its entirety is CASSPGYSNQPQHF.

This clone is identified as medium-sized (0.01 to 0.1%) from frequency. The sequenced part of the CDR3 DNA is TGTGCCAGCTCAAGACCTACGGGACTAGGGGGAGCAGATACG. It yields the protein CASSRPTGLGGADT. The complete CDR3 reads CASSRPTGLGGADTQYF. The rearrangement uses TRBV18 and TRBJ2-3; 8 positions match TRBD2. The CDR3 end lies 3 residues beyond the end of the read and is filled in from the germline J gene. Germline values: CDR1 KGHSH, CDR2 LQKENI. The length of the CDR3 is 17 residues. V was clipped by 5 bases and J by 4 bases; unmatched bases: 14.